A selection of T cell receptor beta chains follows, all from one sample in a study of spatial heterogeneity in lung cancer. From the 5' RACE reads, TCRdb called clonotypes with MiXCR, one entry per CDR3 protein. The sample has 30,000 to 45,000 distinct CDR3 sequences, 4% to 6% seen once. The sample here was PBMCs, taken at surgery. The receptors were gathered from a female donor with early-stage non-small cell lung cancer. Each CDR3 is given with its conserved first and last residue. D genes are given only for firm matches. Size is stated for part of the rows, as once, few or many counts, or as a class when the clone is expanded.

>TRBJ2-3|TRBV20-1|many|TRBD2
CRGTSGSTDTQYF
TGCAGGGGGACTAGCGGAAGCACAGATACGCAGTATTTT
>TRBJ1-2|TRBV6-5|many|-
CASSSSRDIYGYTF
TGTGCCAGCAGTTCTTCCCGGGACATCTATGGCTACACCTTC
>TRBJ2-3|TRBV5-1|-|-
CVSSTWGATGTDTQYF
TGCGTCAGCAGCACGTGGGGGGCCACGGGCACAGATACGCAGTATTTT
>TRBJ2-1|TRBV18|many|-
CASSPDGYEQFF
TGTGCCAGCTCACCGGACGGGTATGAGCAGTTCTTC
>TRBJ1-1|TRBV28|many|TRBD1
CASSPSTGATGWDTEAFF
TGTGCCAGCAGTCCATCGACAGGGGCGACGGGTTGGGACACTGAAGCTTTCTTT
>TRBJ2-1|TRBV4-2|many|TRBD2
CASSQGTLADVYNEQFF
TGTGCCAGCAGCCAAGGCACCCTAGCGGATGTGTACAATGAGCAGTTCTTC
>TRBJ2-6|TRBV7-6|many|TRBD1
CASSWDRGIGANVLTF
TGTGCCAGCAGCTGGGACAGGGGGATTGGGGCCAACGTCCTGACTTTC
>TRBJ2-1|TRBV19|few|-
CASSISRVEQFF
TGTGCCAGTAGTATCTCTAGGGTTGAGCAGTTCTTC
>TRBJ1-1|TRBV6-5|many|-
CASSPMGQNTEAFF
TGTGCCAGCAGTCCGATGGGACAGAACACTGAAGCTTTCTTT
>TRBJ1-2|TRBV19|many|-
CASRPIVSGYSYTF
TGTGCCAGTAGGCCTATAGTTTCGGGATACAGCTACACCTTC
>TRBJ2-1|TRBV11-3|many|-
CASSLESSAANEQFF
TGTGCCAGCAGCTTAGAAAGTAGCGCGGCCAATGAGCAGTTCTTC
>TRBJ2-7|TRBV2|few|TRBD2
CASSARTSGRNEQYF
TGTGCCAGCAGTGCCCGGACTAGCGGGAGGAACGAGCAGTACTTC
>TRBJ1-1|TRBV30|few|-
CAWSLFPGTEAFF
TGTGCCTGGAGCCTATTCCCCGGGACTGAAGCTTTCTTT
>TRBJ2-1|TRBV5-4|-|TRBD2
CASSLAGETNEQFF
TGTGCCAGCAGCTTAGCGGGGGAAACCAATGAGCAGTTCTTC
>TRBJ2-5|TRBV5-5|many|TRBD2
CASSLQASGRRETQYF
TGTGCCAGCAGCTTGCAGGCTAGCGGGAGACGGGAGACCCAGTACTTC
>TRBJ1-2|TRBV20-1|many|TRBD1
CSASPPGQGADYGYTF
TGCAGTGCTTCCCCCCCGGGACAGGGGGCGGACTATGGCTACACCTTC
>TRBJ1-1|TRBV29-1|many|-
CSVEEGFEAFF
TGCAGCGTTGAAGAAGGCTTTGAAGCTTTCTTT
>TRBJ1-2|TRBV2|-|-
CASSEDWARRSYTF
TGTGCCAGCAGTGAAGACTGGGCACGGAGGAGCTACACCTTC
>TRBJ2-6|TRBV10-3|medium-sized|-
CAISDSTGNGANVLTF
TGTGCCATCAGTGATTCTACAGGGAACGGGGCCAACGTCCTGACTTTC
>TRBJ1-3|TRBV6-5|many|-
CASSYPRAGNTIYF
TGTGCCAGCAGTTACCCCCGGGCCGGAAACACCATATATTTT
>TRBJ1-1|TRBV28|many|TRBD1
CASDRGTEAFF
TGTGCCAGTGACAGGGGCACTGAAGCTTTCTTT
>TRBJ2-1|TRBV11-2|few|TRBD2
CASSPAVAGGYEQFF
TGTGCCAGCAGCCCCGCCGTAGCGGGAGGATATGAGCAGTTCTTC
>TRBJ2-1|TRBV6-2/TRBV6-3|many|-
CASSWDHYNEQFF
TGTGCCAGCAGTTGGGACCACTACAATGAGCAGTTCTTC
>TRBJ2-1|TRBV11-3|few|-
CASSLDREAPFF
TGTGCCAGCAGCTTAGATCGGGAAGCCCCGTTCTTC
>TRBJ2-3|TRBV5-1|many|-
CAGSSGADGDTQYF
TGCGCCGGTAGTTCTGGAGCGGACGGAGATACGCAGTATTTT
>TRBJ2-7|TRBV3-1|-|TRBD2
CATISGGSYEQYF
TGTGCCACCATTAGCGGGGGGAGCTACGAGCAGTACTTC
>TRBJ2-7|TRBV6-6|-|-
CATRDPSYEQYF
TGTGCCACTAGGGATCCCTCCTACGAGCAGTACTTC
>TRBJ2-5|TRBV27|-|-
CATTGIGQETQYF
TGTGCCACTACAGGGATCGGCCAAGAGACCCAGTACTTC
>TRBJ2-5|TRBV7-2|few|-
CASSRSPSQETQYF
TGTGCCAGCAGCCGGAGTCCCAGTCAAGAGACCCAGTACTTC
>TRBJ2-2|TRBV2|-|-
CASARSNTGELFF
TGTGCCAGCGCAAGATCGAACACCGGGGAGCTGTTTTTT
>TRBJ1-5|TRBV19|few|TRBD1
CASGDRWDQPQHF
TGTGCCAGCGGGGACAGGTGGGATCAGCCCCAGCATTTT
>TRBJ2-4|TRBV7-8|many|-
CASSLAGGGLNIQYF
TGTGCCAGCAGCTTAGCGGGAGGGGGCTTAAACATTCAGTACTTC
>TRBJ1-2|TRBV5-1|-|TRBD1
CASSLQPTTGTGGYGYTF
TGCGCCAGCAGCTTGCAGCCCACTACCGGGACAGGGGGATATGGCTACACCTTC
>TRBJ2-5|TRBV6-2/TRBV6-3|many|TRBD2
CASSRLTSGDFQETQYF
TGTGCCAGCAGTCGACTGACTAGCGGGGACTTCCAAGAGACCCAGTACTTC
>TRBJ2-7|TRBV20-1|many|-
CSAGRFGGPSSYEQYF
TGCAGTGCTGGCCGCTTTGGGGGTCCCAGCTCCTACGAGCAGTACTTC
>TRBJ1-5|TRBV12-3/TRBV12-4|many|-
CASTPNWDSNQPQHF
TGTGCCAGCACCCCAAATTGGGATAGCAATCAGCCCCAGCATTTT
>TRBJ2-6|TRBV5-1|many|-
CASSLTTSSGANVLTF
TGCGCCAGCAGCCTCACGACTAGTTCTGGGGCCAACGTCCTGACTTTC
>TRBJ2-7|TRBV6-5|-|-
CASSLSKGGEQYF
TGTGCCAGCAGTCTGAGTAAAGGGGGCGAGCAGTACTTC
>TRBJ2-5|TRBV7-2|many|-
CASSYRAGRDPQETQYF
TGTGCCAGCAGCTACAGGGCGGGCCGGGACCCTCAAGAGACCCAGTACTTC
>TRBJ2-1|TRBV5-1|many|TRBD1
CASSFTGTGEDEQFF
TGCGCCAGCAGCTTTACCGGGACAGGGGAGGATGAGCAGTTCTTC
>TRBJ2-7|TRBV10-2|once|-
CASSEVLATGEQYF
TGCGCCAGCAGTGAGGTTCTGGCTACGGGCGAGCAGTACTTC
>TRBJ2-6|TRBV6-5|many|-
CASSYQPGRGANVLTF
TGTGCCAGCAGTTATCAGCCAGGGAGGGGGGCCAACGTCCTGACTTTC